The rows below give T cell receptor beta chains drawn from one sample of a study of blood T cell repertoires in COVID-19. TCRdb's copy holds only in-frame clones and misses some; the assay was immunoSEQ multiplex PCR. The profile shows around 80,000 clones, around 80% of them singletons. Sequencing was carried out using peripheral blood. The receptors originated from an elderly man with acute or convalescent COVID-19. Each CDR3 is given with its conserved first and last residue. Each record gives: clone size, V gene, J gene, D gene, CDR3 DNA, CDR3 protein. The D gene is left open where the match is weak. Only part of the rows carry a size: once, few, many, or a class if the clone is expanded.

abundance: .
v_gene: TRBV18
j_gene: TRBJ1-5
d_gene: TRBD1
CDR3nt: TGTGCCAGCTCACCGACAGGGTATCAGCCCCAGCATTTT
CDR3aa: CASSPTGYQPQHF

abundance: .
v_gene: TRBV21-1
j_gene: TRBJ2-1
d_gene: .
CDR3nt: TGTGCCAGCAGCAAGGAGGGGGGGGTCTACAATGAGCAGTTCTTC
CDR3aa: CASSKEGGVYNEQFF

abundance: .
v_gene: TRBV6-5
j_gene: TRBJ1-5
d_gene: .
CDR3nt: TGTGCCAGCAGTTACGGGGGACACGCGAATCAGCCCCAGCATTTT
CDR3aa: CASSYGGHANQPQHF

abundance: .
v_gene: TRBV19
j_gene: TRBJ2-1
d_gene: TRBD2
CDR3nt: TGTGCCAGTACCCCGGCTAGCGGCCACAATGAGCAGTTCTTC
CDR3aa: CASTPASGHNEQFF

abundance: .
v_gene: TRBV7-9
j_gene: TRBJ2-3
d_gene: .
CDR3nt: TGTGCCAGCAGCTTATCCGGAGAGAGCACAGATACGCAGTATTTT
CDR3aa: CASSLSGESTDTQYF

abundance: .
v_gene: TRBV19
j_gene: TRBJ1-1
d_gene: TRBD1
CDR3nt: TGTGCCAGTTGGGACAGGGAGAACACTGAAGCTTTCTTT
CDR3aa: CASWDRENTEAFF

abundance: .
v_gene: TRBV3-1/TRBV3-2
j_gene: TRBJ2-3
d_gene: TRBD2
CDR3nt: TGTGCCAGCAGCCCTAGGACTAGCCCAGATACGCAGTATTTT
CDR3aa: CASSPRTSPDTQYF

abundance: .
v_gene: TRBV19
j_gene: TRBJ1-1
d_gene: .
CDR3nt: TGTGCCAGTACCCTGGCGGGCAGGAACACTGAAGCTTTCTTT
CDR3aa: CASTLAGRNTEAFF

abundance: .
v_gene: TRBV19
j_gene: TRBJ2-1
d_gene: TRBD2
CDR3nt: TGTGCCAGTACCCGGGGAGGGAGGGCGGATGAGCAGTTCTTC
CDR3aa: CASTRGGRADEQFF

abundance: .
v_gene: TRBV11-2
j_gene: TRBJ2-2
d_gene: TRBD2
CDR3nt: TGTGCCAGCAAGCGGGGGGGTAACACCGGGGAGCTGTTTTTT
CDR3aa: CASKRGGNTGELFF

abundance: .
v_gene: TRBV30
j_gene: TRBJ1-2
d_gene: TRBD1
CDR3nt: TGTGCCTGGACCAGGAAACAGGGGACCTATGGCTACACCTTC
CDR3aa: CAWTRKQGTYGYTF

abundance: .
v_gene: TRBV5-6
j_gene: TRBJ2-2
d_gene: TRBD2
CDR3nt: TGTGCCAGCAGCCCTCTAGCGGGGGGCAACACCGGGGAGCTGTTTTTT
CDR3aa: CASSPLAGGNTGELFF

abundance: .
v_gene: TRBV5-6
j_gene: TRBJ1-6
d_gene: .
CDR3nt: TGTGCCAGCAGCTCAACGGGTGAAGTTTTGTTATATTCACCCCTCCACTTT
CDR3aa: CASSSTGEVLLYSPLHF

abundance: .
v_gene: TRBV5-1
j_gene: TRBJ2-3
d_gene: .
CDR3nt: TGCGCCAGCAGCTTGGCCCAGGGTGCAGATACGCAGTATTTT
CDR3aa: CASSLAQGADTQYF

abundance: .
v_gene: TRBV12-3/TRBV12-4
j_gene: TRBJ1-5
d_gene: .
CDR3nt: TGTGCCAGCAGTTCATCGGCGGGGCCCCAGCATTTT
CDR3aa: CASSSSAGPQHF

abundance: .
v_gene: TRBV5-1
j_gene: TRBJ1-2
d_gene: .
CDR3nt: TGCGCCAGCAGCTGGCCCCGGGAGGGGAGCTATGGCTACACCTTC
CDR3aa: CASSWPREGSYGYTF

abundance: .
v_gene: TRBV20-1
j_gene: TRBJ2-3
d_gene: TRBD2
CDR3nt: TGCAGTGCTAGTCGGGGGGTCGACATGGGGAATACGCAGTATTTT
CDR3aa: CSASRGVDMGNTQYF

abundance: .
v_gene: TRBV25-1
j_gene: TRBJ2-7
d_gene: .
CDR3nt: TGTGCCAGCAGTGCCTCCCCAGCCGACAGCGTGTACTTC
CDR3aa: CASSASPADSVYF

abundance: few
v_gene: TRBV6-4
j_gene: TRBJ2-3
d_gene: .
CDR3nt: TGTGCCAGCAGTATCTCGGCCGGGGGTACGCAGTATTTT
CDR3aa: CASSISAGGTQYF

abundance: .
v_gene: TRBV19
j_gene: TRBJ1-5
d_gene: TRBD1
CDR3nt: TGTGCCAGTAGTACGATACAGGGGCGCAATCAGCCCCAGCATTTT
CDR3aa: CASSTIQGRNQPQHF

abundance: .
v_gene: TRBV5-5
j_gene: TRBJ1-5
d_gene: .
CDR3nt: TGTGCCAGCAGCTTTCTTACAGGGTATTTACCCCAGCATTTT
CDR3aa: CASSFLTGYLPQHF

abundance: once
v_gene: TRBV19
j_gene: TRBJ1-5
d_gene: .
CDR3nt: TGTGCCAGTAGTATCAGTTTTCAGCCCCAGCATTTT
CDR3aa: CASSISFQPQHF

abundance: .
v_gene: TRBV5-1
j_gene: TRBJ2-3
d_gene: TRBD2
CDR3nt: TGCGCCAGCAGCCCCGGGACTAGCGGGGGTAGAGATACGCAGTATTTT
CDR3aa: CASSPGTSGGRDTQYF

abundance: .
v_gene: TRBV10-1
j_gene: TRBJ1-4
d_gene: .
CDR3nt: TGCGCCAGCAGTGAGTCCCAGGGGACGAATGAAAAACTGTTTTTT
CDR3aa: CASSESQGTNEKLFF

abundance: .
v_gene: TRBV6-5
j_gene: TRBJ1-6
d_gene: .
CDR3nt: TGTGCCAGCGGGAACAGGAGCTCCTATAATTCACCCCTCCACTTT
CDR3aa: CASGNRSSYNSPLHF

abundance: .
v_gene: TRBV5-8
j_gene: TRBJ1-2
d_gene: TRBD1
CDR3nt: TGTGCCAGCATCCTGACAGGGACTAACTATGGCTACACCTTC
CDR3aa: CASILTGTNYGYTF

abundance: .
v_gene: TRBV11-2
j_gene: TRBJ2-2
d_gene: TRBD2
CDR3nt: TGTGCCAGCAGCTCTAGCGGGGCGGACACCGGGGAGCTGTTTTTT
CDR3aa: CASSSSGADTGELFF

abundance: .
v_gene: TRBV19
j_gene: TRBJ1-5
d_gene: .
CDR3nt: TGTGCCAGTAGTCCCTCCAGGGTTGTTCAGCCCCAGCATTTT
CDR3aa: CASSPSRVVQPQHF

abundance: .
v_gene: TRBV5-1
j_gene: TRBJ2-3
d_gene: TRBD2
CDR3nt: TGCGCCAGCAGCTTGGGGGGACTAGCGGGCACAGATACGCAGTATTTT
CDR3aa: CASSLGGLAGTDTQYF

abundance: few
v_gene: TRBV3-1/TRBV3-2
j_gene: TRBJ1-5
d_gene: TRBD1
CDR3nt: TGTGCCAGCAGCCAAGCGGGACAGAGAAGCGATCAGCCCCAGCATTTT
CDR3aa: CASSQAGQRSDQPQHF

abundance: once
v_gene: TRBV30
j_gene: TRBJ1-4
d_gene: .
CDR3nt: TGTGCTGCCGGGGGGCCTAATGAAAAACTGTTTTTT
CDR3aa: CAAGGPNEKLFF

abundance: .
v_gene: TRBV6-5
j_gene: TRBJ1-5
d_gene: TRBD1
CDR3nt: TGTGCCAGCAGACCTCCGGGACAGCCGCTAGGGGCCCAGCATTTT
CDR3aa: CASRPPGQPLGAQHF

abundance: .
v_gene: TRBV2
j_gene: TRBJ1-3
d_gene: .
CDR3nt: TGTGCCAGCAATGAGCGGTCGTCGGGTACTGGAAACACCATATATTTT
CDR3aa: CASNERSSGTGNTIYF

abundance: .
v_gene: TRBV2
j_gene: TRBJ1-5
d_gene: .
CDR3nt: TGTGCCAGCAGTGAGTCAGGTCTGGGCAATCAGCCCCAGCATTTT
CDR3aa: CASSESGLGNQPQHF

abundance: .
v_gene: TRBV11-3
j_gene: TRBJ2-6
d_gene: TRBD1
CDR3nt: TGTGCCAGCAGCCTGTCGGGCGACAGGGCTGGGGCCAACGTCCTGACTTTC
CDR3aa: CASSLSGDRAGANVLTF

abundance: .
v_gene: TRBV25-1
j_gene: TRBJ1-1
d_gene: TRBD1
CDR3nt: TGTGCCAGCATTGGACAGGTAGTTACTGAAGCTTTCTTT
CDR3aa: CASIGQVVTEAFF

abundance: .
v_gene: TRBV10-1
j_gene: TRBJ1-1
d_gene: .
CDR3nt: TGCGCCAGCCGAACAGGGTTGAACACTGAAGCTTTCTTT
CDR3aa: CASRTGLNTEAFF

abundance: .
v_gene: TRBV19
j_gene: TRBJ1-5
d_gene: .
CDR3nt: TGTGCCAGTAGCTCCCGGGGGACTAGCAATCAGCCCCAGCATTTT
CDR3aa: CASSSRGTSNQPQHF

abundance: .
v_gene: TRBV5-1
j_gene: TRBJ1-2
d_gene: TRBD1
CDR3nt: TGCGCCAGCAGCATACAGGGGGGTGACTATGGCTACACCTTC
CDR3aa: CASSIQGGDYGYTF

abundance: once
v_gene: TRBV15
j_gene: TRBJ1-4
d_gene: .
CDR3nt: TGTGCCACCAGCAGCCTCGGAGGGCAGGCTGAAAAACTGTTTTTT
CDR3aa: CATSSLGGQAEKLFF

abundance: .
v_gene: TRBV7-8
j_gene: TRBJ2-5
d_gene: .
CDR3nt: TGTGCCAGCAGCACTACTAGTAGTTGGGCCCAGTACTTC
CDR3aa: CASSTTSSWAQYF

abundance: .
v_gene: TRBV3-1/TRBV3-2
j_gene: TRBJ1-1
d_gene: TRBD1
CDR3nt: TGTGCCAGCAGCCGCTACAAGGGACAGGGAAGTACTGAAGCTTTCTTT
CDR3aa: CASSRYKGQGSTEAFF